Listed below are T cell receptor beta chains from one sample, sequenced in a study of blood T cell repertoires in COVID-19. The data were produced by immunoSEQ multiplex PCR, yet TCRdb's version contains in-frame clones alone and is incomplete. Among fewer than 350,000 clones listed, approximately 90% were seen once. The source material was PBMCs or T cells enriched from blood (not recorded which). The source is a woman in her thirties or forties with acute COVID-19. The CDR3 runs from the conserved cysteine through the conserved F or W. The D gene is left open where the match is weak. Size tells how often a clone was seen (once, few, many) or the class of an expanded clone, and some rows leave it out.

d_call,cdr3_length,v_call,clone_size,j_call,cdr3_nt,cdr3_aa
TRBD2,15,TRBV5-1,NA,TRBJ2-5,TGCGCCAGCAGCTTGCAGCGGGAGGGTGTGGAGACCCAGTACTTC,CASSLQREGVETQYF
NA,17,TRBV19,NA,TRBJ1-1,TGTGCCAGTAGTCCAAGGGACTCTGAATTGTTGAACACTGAAGCTTTCTTT,CASSPRDSELLNTEAFF
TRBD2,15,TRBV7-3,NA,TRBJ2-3,TGTGCCAGCAGTGAGACTAGCGGGAGTTTAGATACGCAGTATTTT,CASSETSGSLDTQYF
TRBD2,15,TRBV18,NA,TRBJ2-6,TGTGCCAGCTCACCAGGGGGGGCTGGGGCCAACGTCCTGACTTTC,CASSPGGAGANVLTF
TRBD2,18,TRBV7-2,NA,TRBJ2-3,TGTGCCAGCAGCTTAAGACTAGCGGGAACCCAGAGGACAGATACGCAGTATTTT,CASSLRLAGTQRTDTQYF
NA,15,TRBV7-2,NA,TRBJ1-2,TGTGCCAGCAGCTTAGCGGGGGGTGGGTCCTATGGCTACACCTTC,CASSLAGGGSYGYTF
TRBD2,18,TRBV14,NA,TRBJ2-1,TGTGCCAGCAGCCAAGATAAACGACTAGCGGGAGGGTTCAATGAGCAGTTCTTC,CASSQDKRLAGGFNEQFF
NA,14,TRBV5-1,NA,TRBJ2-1,TGCGCCAGCAGCTCGACGAGGGTGGACAATGAGCAGTTCTTC,CASSSTRVDNEQFF
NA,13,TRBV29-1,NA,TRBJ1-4,TGCAGCGCCAGGGCTACAACTAATGAAAAACTGTTTTTT,CSARATTNEKLFF
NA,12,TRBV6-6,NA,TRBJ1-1,TGTGCCAGCAGTTCCTATAACACTGAAGCTTTCTTT,CASSSYNTEAFF
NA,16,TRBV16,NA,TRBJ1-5,TGTGCCAGCAGCCAATCTATGGGGGAGGTGAATCAGCCCCAGCATTTT,CASSQSMGEVNQPQHF
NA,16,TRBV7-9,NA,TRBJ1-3,TGTGCCAGCAGTCCTCCGGGACAAATCCCTGGAAACACCATATATTTT,CASSPPGQIPGNTIYF
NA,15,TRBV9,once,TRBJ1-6,TGTGCCAGCAGCGTAGCGGGTCTCTTTAATTCACCCCTCCACTTT,CASSVAGLFNSPLHF
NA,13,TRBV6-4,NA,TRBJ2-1,TGTGCCAGCTCGAGGGAGGAGTTCGATGAGCAGTTCTTC,CASSREEFDEQFF
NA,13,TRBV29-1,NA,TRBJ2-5,TGCAGCGTTGCCCCGGACTGGCAAGAGACCCAGTACTTC,CSVAPDWQETQYF
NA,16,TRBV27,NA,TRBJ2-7,TGTGCCAGCAGTCTACGATTCGTGGAGGGCTCCTACGAGCAGTACTTC,CASSLRFVEGSYEQYF
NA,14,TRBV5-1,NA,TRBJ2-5,TGCGCCAGCAGCCCCAAGTTCGGGGGAGAGACCCAGTACTTC,CASSPKFGGETQYF
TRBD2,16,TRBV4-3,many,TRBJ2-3,TGCGCCAGCAGCCGTGGGGCGGGAGCTAGCACAGATACGCAGTATTTT,CASSRGAGASTDTQYF
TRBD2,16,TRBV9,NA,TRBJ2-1,TGTGCCAGCAGCGTACTGGGAGGGCCAACTTACAATGAGCAGTTCTTC,CASSVLGGPTYNEQFF
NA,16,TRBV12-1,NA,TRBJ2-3,NA,CASSFAPGSYTDTQYF
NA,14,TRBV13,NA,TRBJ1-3,TGTGCCAGCAGCTTAGGGGACACTGGAAACACCATATATTTT,CASSLGDTGNTIYF
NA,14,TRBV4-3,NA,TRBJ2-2,TGCGCCAGCAGCCAAGATCGAACTACCGGGGAGCTGTTTTTT,CASSQDRTTGELFF
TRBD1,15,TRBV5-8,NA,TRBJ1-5,TGTGCCAGCAGCCGGGACAGGGCTGGCAATCAGCCCCAGCATTTT,CASSRDRAGNQPQHF
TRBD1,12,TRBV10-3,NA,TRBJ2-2,TGTGCCATCAGTGGGGGACAGGGGGAGCTGTTTTTT,CAISGGQGELFF
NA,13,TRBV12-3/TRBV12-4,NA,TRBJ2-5,TGTGCCAGCAGCAACAGGGTCGGGGAGACCCAGTACTTC,CASSNRVGETQYF
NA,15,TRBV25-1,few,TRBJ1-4,TGTGCCAGCAGTGAACCGGGACAAATTAATGAAAAACTGTTTTTT,CASSEPGQINEKLFF